The 13 T cell receptor beta chains below were found in one sample sequenced in a study of human T cells and chemical hapten exposure (dated by TCRdb to the early 2020s). The library was made by RACE. The sequencer listed for this sample is NextSeq 500. TCRdb reworked the public reads: Q25 trimming with fastp, MiXCR clone assembly, productive beta chains retained. CDR3 protein sequences are deduplicated, and each keeps its most common genes and DNA. In all, the sample holds over 45,000 distinct CDR3 sequences, and 9% to 9.5% of those were seen once. The ten most abundant clones make up roughly 14% of the sample. Interpreted using the paper, the time point label stands for: patch test 1, 2 weeks after DPC sensitization. Sample treatment or condition, as interpreted from the label and publication: therapeutic diphenylcyclopropenone sensitization with weekly scalp DPC. Sequenced material: whole blood, taken in connection with sensitization to the hapten diphenylcyclopropenone (DPC). The receptors originated from a woman between 40 and 50 years old with alopecia areata. Some clones in this sample may be carry-over from other donors' samples.

The chain recombines TRBV5-1 with TRBJ2-2; D is possibly TRBD2 (5 bases). V lost 3 bases and J 6 bases, leaving 18 bases between the germline ends. The CDR3 contains 16 residues. Germline V CDR1 and CDR2: SGHRS, YFSETQ. The CDR3 sequence is CASSSEGFTRAGELFF. CDR3 nucleotides: TGCGCCAGCAGCTCGGAAGGGTTTACTAGGGCCGGGGAGCTGTTTTTT.

Only a few counts were recorded for this clonotype. The chain joins TRBV3-1 to TRBJ1-2; D is unclear. The CDR3 totals 12 residues. Germline V lookup: CDR1 LGHDT, CDR2 YNNKEL (reference sequence). Trimming pared 0 bases from V and 11 bases from J, leaving 10 bases between. The CDR3 coding sequence is TGTGCCAGCAGCCAAGAGGGAAGGGCTTACACCTTC. Translation: CASSQEGRAYTF.

Ten or more counts support this clonotype. V gene TRBV7-3 combines with J gene TRBJ2-1; 9 positions agree with TRBD2. Germline assignment: CDR1 SGHTA and CDR2 FQGTGA. The trim removed 9 bases at V and 4 bases at J, leaving 4 bases unmatched. The CDR3 contains 13 residues. CDR3 nucleotides: TGTGCCAGAGCGGGGGGCGGATACAATGAGCAGTTCTTC. Protein: CARAGGGYNEQFF. Filled out from reference TRBV7-3 and TRBJ2-1, the complete variable domain reads GAGVSQTPSNKVTEKGKYVELRCDPISGHTALYWYRQSLGQGPEFLIYFQGTGAADDSGLPNDRFFAVRPEGSVSTLKIQRTERGDSAVYLCARAGGGYNEQFFGPGTRLTVL.

This clonotype has more than one count but fewer than ten. The chain carries TRBV12-3 or TRBV12-4 and TRBJ1-5, with D unclear. CDR3 size: 14 residues. V was clipped by 6 bases and J by 0 bases, with 9 bases between them. This CDR3 is CASSRHRSNQPQHF. The CDR3 bases are TGTGCCAGCAGCCGACACCGTAGCAATCAGCCCCAGCATTTT.

A few counts support this clonotype. V gene TRBV2 combines with J gene TRBJ2-7; D possibly corresponds to TRBD2 (6 bases). The germline gives CDR1 SNHLY, CDR2 FYNNEI. CDR3 length: 15 residues. Trimming took 10 bases from V and 3 from J, leaving 22 bases between them. The chain's CDR3 is CAILPTRPEGYEQYF. The DNA of the CDR3 is TGTGCCATCTTGCCCACACGTCCGGAGGGCTACGAGCAGTACTTC.

There are many counts of this clonotype. CDR3 in DNA: TGTGCCAGCAGCACCCGGCGGGGTGACTATGGCTACACCTTC. It encodes CASSTRRGDYGYTF. The chain recombines TRBV7-2 with TRBJ1-2; no reliable D call. The CDR3 is 14 residues long. Germline V lookup: CDR1 SGHTA, CDR2 FQGNSA. V was trimmed by 5 bases and J by 3 bases, leaving 13 bases between them.

This clonotype was seen only a few times. Germline is not matched at one junction end, which may reflect a read error. This chain joins TRBV7-3 and TRBJ2-3, with a weak D call TRBD2 (5 bases). This CDR3 has 14 amino acids. The germline V gene has CDR1 SGHTA and CDR2 FQGTGA. The CDR3 DNA follows: TGTGTCAGCAGCTCTGCCCCGGGGACAGATACGCAGTATTTT. Its translation is CVSSSAPGTDTQYF.

In its sample, this clonotype was seen a few times. This chain uses TRBV7-2 with TRBJ2-5; D tentatively reads TRBD1 or TRBD2 (6 bases each). Germline CDR1 and CDR2: SGHTA and FQGNSA. CDR3 size: 15 residues. The V gene lost 2 bases and the J gene lost 4 bases, with 14 bases spanning the gap. The chain's CDR3 is CASSLLGGPAETQYF. The CDR3 DNA reads TGTGCCAGCAGCTTACTGGGGGGCCCGGCAGAGACCCAGTACTTC.

In this sample, this clonotype turned up many times. This sequence joins TRBV20-1 and TRBJ1-4; 10 bases are shared with TRBD1. The V segment lost 5 bases and the J segment 4 bases; nucleotides outside the gene matches: 1. Germline V gene lookup returns CDR1 DFQATT and CDR2 SNEGSKA (reference sequence). CDR3 length: 13 residues. The CDR3 region is CSAGTGVNEKLFF. Here the CDR3 DNA reads TGCAGTGCTGGGACAGGGGTTAATGAAAAACTGTTTTTT.

In its sample, this clonotype was seen many times. The rearrangement uses TRBV28 and TRBJ2-5; weak D call: TRBD1 (7 bases). With 8 bases removed from V and 5 bases from J, the gap between germline ends came to 24 bases. The CDR3 loop spans 16 amino acids. Germline loops: CDR1 MDHEN, CDR2 SYDVKM. CDR3 protein: CASDESLGGGKETQYF. In DNA, the CDR3 is TGTGCCAGCGACGAATCCCTAGGAGGGGGCAAGGAGACCCAGTACTTC.

The DNA of the CDR3 is TGTGCCAGCAGTTCCTTCGGACAGGCGACTGGGGCCAACGTCCTGACTTTC. Translating it yields CASSSFGQATGANVLTF. V is TRBV28 and J is TRBJ2-6; 7 nucleotides align to TRBD1. The CDR3 runs 17 residues. Looked up from germline, CDR1 is MDHEN and CDR2 is SYDVKM. V was pared by 4 bases and J by 2 bases, with 8 bases of the junction left unmatched.

In its sample, this clonotype was seen many times. This CDR3 is missing its conserved last phenylalanine or tryptophan, likely due to a read error. The DNA is left out, because the CDR3 cannot be placed on it with certainty; the CDR3 is given as TCRdb lists it. The J gene is TRBJ2-3, the V gene TRBV20-1; the table names TRBD1, a call not compared with the DNA. Per germline, CDR1 DFQATT and CDR2 SNEGSKA (reference sequence). The CDR3 length is 8 residues, termini included. The CDR3 sequence: CSATRGPM.

This clonotype was detected only a few times. V and J are TRBV6-4 and TRBJ2-1; D possibly uses TRBD1 or TRBD2 (5 bases each). Trimming stripped 3 bases from V and 9 bases from J, with 15 bases between. Looked up from germline, CDR1 is MRHNA and CDR2 is SNTAGT. This CDR3 contains 14 residues. The CDR3 region is CASSDDGGAGEQFF. CDR3 sequence (DNA): TGTGCCAGCAGTGATGACGGTGGGGCGGGTGAGCAGTTCTTC.